What follows describes a single T cell receptor (beta chain). The antigen remains unidentified. The junction shows a germline mismatch at one end, possibly a read error. This CDR3 is 11 amino acids long. The germline gives CDR1 DFQATT, CDR2 SNEGSKA (reference sequence). With 60 Vbeta and 13 Jbeta primers, the PCR was carried out. Assay used: immunoSEQ multiplex PCR; TCRdb lists only in-frame clones, some missing. Here the sample spans tens of thousands of clones, 75% to 85% being singletons. This specimen comes from a study of cytomegalovirus exposure and HLA in healthy donors. Study as a whole: Among roughly 190 million T cells, an earlier analysis found 90 million to 130 million unique TCR beta sequences. Study findings and constraints: TRBV6-2, TRBV6-3 and some other V segments were unresolvable in 87-base-pair reads. The authors confirmed in vitro that three CMV-associated chains were specific for CMV antigens.

Input material: PBMCs. This TCR was recovered from a young man in good health and CMV-seropositive. This chain joins TRBV20-1 and TRBJ2-7; TRBD1 agrees at 8 bases. The CDR3 region is CSAVYRDRLDF. The CDR3 region has the DNA TGCAGTGCTGTATACCGGGACAGGCTAGACTTC.